This TCR beta chain originates from a study of OX40 agonist ivuxolimab in advanced cancers. Whole-study context: Patients took ivuxolimab, an agonistic anti-OX40 (CD134) antibody. Ivuxolimab was administered intravenously to patients at 0.01 to 10 mg/kg every 2 weeks. Study observations and caveats: Antigens targeted by the expanded peripheral T cells were not determined. Those patients achieving a partial response at 0.1-3.0 mg/kg showed among the lowest clonal expansion.

The repertoire was sequenced with immunoSEQ multiplex PCR; TCRdb's copy has only in-frame clones and lacks some. The sample carries 60,000 to 80,000 clones, about 86% recorded once. In the case of this clone: Antigen: not known.

Germline CDR1 reads SGDLS; CDR2 reads YYNGEE. The CDR3 consists of 16 residues. V lost 4 bases and J 6 bases, leaving 22 bases between the germline ends. The sample here was CD4+ or CD8+ T cells sorted from blood, taken in a trial of the OX40 agonist ivuxolimab. J is TRBJ1-2 and V is TRBV9; TRBD1 might be the D (5 bases). This TCR derives from an adult with an advanced solid tumor such as melanoma, head and neck, liver or kidney cancer. CDR3 nucleotide sequence: TGTGCCAGCAGCTACGGGGACGGGCGAAGTTTTGATGGCTACACCTTC. It specifies CASSYGDGRSFDGYTF.